This TCR beta chain was found in a study of blood T cells in healthy people across ages. Combining a sample-barcoded 5' primer with a J-beta primer mix, a second PCR ran for about 6 to 12 cycles. Each CDR3 protein is one row after TCRdb ran MiXCR on the 5' RACE reads. The table has 1.5 million to 2 million distinct CDR3 sequences, about 31% seen once. The V gene's germline CDR1 is SGHTA and CDR2 FQGTGA. The CDR3 has 17 residues. Trimming cost V 5 bases and J 5 bases; bases outside gene matches: 9. The individuals who served as donors were healthy Caucasians living in Russia, aged roughly 6 to 100. Sequenced material: blood. The clonotype was recovered from a woman aged 25 to 39 in good health. V gene TRBV7-3 combines with J gene TRBJ2-1, with TRBD2 matching 13 bases. The CDR3 sequence is CASSHLLAGGQDNEQFF. The CDR3 nucleotides read TGTGCCAGCAGCCACTTACTAGCGGGGGGGCAAGACAATGAGCAGTTCTTC. Variable domain in full (rest from reference TRBV7-3 and TRBJ2-1): GAGVSQTPSNKVTEKGKYVELRCDPISGHTALYWYRQSLGQGPEFLIYFQGTGAADDSGLPNDRFFAVRPEGSVSTLKIQRTERGDSAVYLCASSHLLAGGQDNEQFFGPGTRLTVL.